This T cell receptor beta chain was obtained from a study of early T cells in non-severe SARS-CoV-2 infection. Overall study: From unsorted whole blood, bulk RNA was sequenced, and the chains remained unpaired. Study observations and caveats: Anti-spike CD8 responses were favored in VDJdb matching, and private and CD4 specificities were missed.

Individual cDNA molecules received unique molecular identifiers during library preparation. TCRdb independently ran MiXCR on the 5' RACE reads; one entry per CDR3 protein. The repertoire holds more than 55,000 distinct CDR3 sequences, with roughly 4.5% as singletons. This clonotype occurred a few times. Its target is unknown. Germline V lookup: CDR1 LGHDT, CDR2 YNNKEL (reference sequence). This CDR3 comprises 17 residues. Losses at the gene ends were 0 bases for V and 3 bases for J; bases not matched to a gene: 6. The TCR sequence derives from an adult who was a healthcare worker with PCR-confirmed SARS-CoV-2 infection or an uninfected control (not recorded which). The donor label of this sample is uncertain. Sequenced here: whole blood, sampled at baseline. The V gene is TRBV3-1, the J gene TRBJ2-1; 9 nucleotides agree with TRBD2. The CDR3 coding sequence is TGTGCCAGCAGCCAAGATCTTGGAGCGGGGGGCTACAATGAGCAGTTCTTC. This encodes CASSQDLGAGGYNEQFF.